The clone carrying this TCR beta chain was counted once. The antigen is unknown. Other nucleotide sequences from this sample produce the same CDR3. This sample stems from a study of shared clonotypes between healthy human individuals. Whole-study results and caveats: Memory subsets had estimated richness that was generally smaller than that of naive subsets. The study found lower generation probabilities in non-shared clonotypes than in those shared by all four donors.

Profiling relied on immunoSEQ multiplex PCR, and the TCRdb table lists in-frame clones only, not all of them. The data contain about a million clones, approximately 80% of them singletons. Trimming shortened V by 4 bases and J by 1 base, and 8 bases separated the two germline ends. The CDR3 covers 13 residues. Germline V gene sequence: CDR1 LNHDA, CDR2 SQIVND (reference sequence). The chain recombines TRBV19 with TRBJ2-7; D perhaps matches TRBD1 (5 bases). The sample consisted of memory CD4+ T cells from PBMCs. The subset here: CD45RA-negative fraction. The receptor's source is a young man in good health. Some clones in this sample may be carry-over from other donors' samples. The CDR3 region has the DNA TGTGCCAGTAGTAGGCAGGGATCCTACGAGCAGTACTTC. Translated, it gives CASSRQGSYEQYF.